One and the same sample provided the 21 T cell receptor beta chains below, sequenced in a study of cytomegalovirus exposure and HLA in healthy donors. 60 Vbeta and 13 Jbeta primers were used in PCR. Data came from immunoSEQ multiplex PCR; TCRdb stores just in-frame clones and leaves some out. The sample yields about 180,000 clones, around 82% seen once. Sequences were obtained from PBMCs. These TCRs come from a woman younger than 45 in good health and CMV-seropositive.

The CDR3 coding sequence is TGTGCCAGCAGCTTGAACCCTGGTCGGGGGCAGGGGGCGATCTACGAGCAGTACTTC. Protein product: CASSLNPGRGQGAIYEQYF. The V gene is TRBV5-6, the J gene TRBJ2-7; 8 bases fit TRBD1. The ends lost 1 base at V and 3 bases at J; junction bases unmatched: 18. CDR3 length equals 19 residues. The germline CDR1 and CDR2 sequences are SGHDT and YYEEEE.

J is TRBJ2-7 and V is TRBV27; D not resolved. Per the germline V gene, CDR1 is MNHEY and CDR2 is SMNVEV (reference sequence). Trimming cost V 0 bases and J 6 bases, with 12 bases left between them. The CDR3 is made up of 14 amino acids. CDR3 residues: CASSLSTSWAEQYF. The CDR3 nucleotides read TGTGCCAGCAGTTTATCGACCAGTTGGGCCGAGCAGTACTTC.

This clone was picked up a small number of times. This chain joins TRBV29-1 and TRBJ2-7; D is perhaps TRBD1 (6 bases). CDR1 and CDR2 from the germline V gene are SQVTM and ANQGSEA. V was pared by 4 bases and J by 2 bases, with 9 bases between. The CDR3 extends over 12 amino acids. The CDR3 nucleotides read TGCAGCGTTGCAGGGGTCGCCTACGAGCAGTACTTC. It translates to CSVAGVAYEQYF.

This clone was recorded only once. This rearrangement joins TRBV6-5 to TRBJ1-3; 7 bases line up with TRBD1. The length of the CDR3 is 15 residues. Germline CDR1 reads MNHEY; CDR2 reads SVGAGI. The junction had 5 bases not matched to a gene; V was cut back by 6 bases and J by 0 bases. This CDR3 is CASSYRGASGNTIYF. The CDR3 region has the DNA TGTGCCAGCAGCTACAGGGGCGCCTCTGGAAACACCATATATTTT.

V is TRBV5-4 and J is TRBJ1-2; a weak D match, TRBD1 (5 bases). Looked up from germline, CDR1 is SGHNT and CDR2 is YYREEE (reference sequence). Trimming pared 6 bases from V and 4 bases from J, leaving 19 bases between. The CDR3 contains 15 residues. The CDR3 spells CASTRWGDGGYGYTF. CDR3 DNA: TGTGCCAGCACCAGGTGGGGGGATGGCGGCTATGGCTACACCTTC. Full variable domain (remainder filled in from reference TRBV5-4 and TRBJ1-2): ETGVTQSPTHLIKTRGQQVTLRCSSQSGHNTVSWYQQALGQGPQFIFQYYREEENGRGNFPPRFSGLQFPNYSSELNVNALELDDSALYLCASTRWGDGGYGYTFGSGTRLTVV.

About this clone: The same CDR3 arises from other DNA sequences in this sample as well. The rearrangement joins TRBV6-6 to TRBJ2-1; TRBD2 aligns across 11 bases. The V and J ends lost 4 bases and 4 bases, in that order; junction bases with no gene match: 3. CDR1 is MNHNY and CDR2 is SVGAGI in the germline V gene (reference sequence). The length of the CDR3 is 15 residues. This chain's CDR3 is CASSSGTSGYNEQFF. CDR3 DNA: TGTGCCAGCAGTTCCGGGACTAGCGGTTACAATGAGCAGTTCTTC.

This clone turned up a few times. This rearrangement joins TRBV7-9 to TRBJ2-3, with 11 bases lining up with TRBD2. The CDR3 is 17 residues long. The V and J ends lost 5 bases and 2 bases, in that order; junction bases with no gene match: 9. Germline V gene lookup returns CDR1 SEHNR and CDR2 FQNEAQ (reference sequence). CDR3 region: CASSPRTSGFFTDTQYF. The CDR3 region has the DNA TGTGCCAGCAGCCCCCGGACTAGCGGGTTTTTCACAGATACGCAGTATTTT.

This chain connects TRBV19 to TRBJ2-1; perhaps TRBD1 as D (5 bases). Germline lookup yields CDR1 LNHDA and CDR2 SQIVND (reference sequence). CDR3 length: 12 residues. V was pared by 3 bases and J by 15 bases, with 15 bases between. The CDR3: CASSMGLPGLFF. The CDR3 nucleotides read TGTGCCAGTAGTATGGGGCTCCCTGGCCTGTTCTTC. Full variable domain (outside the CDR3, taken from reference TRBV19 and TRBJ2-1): DGGITQSPKYLFRKEGQNVTLSCEQNLNHDAMYWYRQDPGQGLRLIYYSQIVNDFQKGDIAEGYSVSREKKESFPLTVTSAQKNPTAFYLCASSMGLPGLFFGPGTRLTVL.

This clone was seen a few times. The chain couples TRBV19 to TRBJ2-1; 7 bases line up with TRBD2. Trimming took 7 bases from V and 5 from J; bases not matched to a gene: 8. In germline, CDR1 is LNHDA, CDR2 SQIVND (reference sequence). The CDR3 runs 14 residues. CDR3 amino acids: CASTMEGGNNEQFF. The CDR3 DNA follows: TGTGCCAGTACCATGGAGGGAGGGAACAATGAGCAGTTCTTC.

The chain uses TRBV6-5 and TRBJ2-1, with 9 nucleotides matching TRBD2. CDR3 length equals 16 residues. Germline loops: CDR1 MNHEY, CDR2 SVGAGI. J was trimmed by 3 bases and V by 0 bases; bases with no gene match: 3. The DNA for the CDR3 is TGTGCCAGCAGTTACTCGGGGCGGGGGGGCTACAATGAGCAGTTCTTC. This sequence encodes CASSYSGRGGYNEQFF.

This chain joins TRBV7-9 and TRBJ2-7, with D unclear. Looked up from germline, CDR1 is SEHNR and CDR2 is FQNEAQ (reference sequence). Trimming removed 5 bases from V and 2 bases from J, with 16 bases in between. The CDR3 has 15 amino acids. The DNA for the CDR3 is TGTGCCAGCAGCCTGAGGAAGGTACATCCCTACGAGCAGTACTTC. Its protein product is CASSLRKVHPYEQYF.

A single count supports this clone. The DNA for the CDR3 is TGTGCCAGCAGGACAGGGGGCGGGGAGACCCAGTACTTC. Translation: CASRTGGGETQYF. The genes are TRBV7-9 and TRBJ2-5; TRBD1 aligns across 10 bases. The CDR3 totals 13 residues. The V segment lost 6 bases and the J segment 5 bases; nucleotides outside the gene matches: 3. From germline, CDR1 is SEHNR and CDR2 FQNEAQ (reference sequence).

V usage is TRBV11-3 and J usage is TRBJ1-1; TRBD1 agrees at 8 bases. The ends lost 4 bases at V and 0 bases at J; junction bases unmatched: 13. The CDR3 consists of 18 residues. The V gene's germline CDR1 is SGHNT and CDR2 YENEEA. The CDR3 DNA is TGTGCCAGCAGCTCTCCCCCAGGGACAGGTCGTATGAACACTGAAGCTTTCTTT. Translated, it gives CASSSPPGTGRMNTEAFF.

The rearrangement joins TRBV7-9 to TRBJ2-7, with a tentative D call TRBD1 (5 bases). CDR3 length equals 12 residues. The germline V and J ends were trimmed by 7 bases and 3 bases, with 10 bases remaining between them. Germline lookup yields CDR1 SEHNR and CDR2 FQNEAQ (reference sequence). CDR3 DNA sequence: TGTGCCAGCACCCAGGGCAACTACGAGCAGTACTTC. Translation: CASTQGNYEQYF.

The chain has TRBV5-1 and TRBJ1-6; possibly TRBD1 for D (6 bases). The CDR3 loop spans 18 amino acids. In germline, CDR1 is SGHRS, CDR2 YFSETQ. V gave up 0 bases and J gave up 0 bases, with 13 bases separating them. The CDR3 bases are TGCGCCAGCAGCTTGGCGGGACATCAGACCTCCTATAATTCACCCCTCCACTTT. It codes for CASSLAGHQTSYNSPLHF.

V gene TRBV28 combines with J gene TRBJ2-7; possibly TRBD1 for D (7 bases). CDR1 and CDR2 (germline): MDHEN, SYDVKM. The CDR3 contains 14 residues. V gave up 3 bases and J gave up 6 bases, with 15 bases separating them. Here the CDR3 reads CASSFAGGRREQYF. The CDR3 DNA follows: TGTGCCAGCAGTTTTGCAGGGGGGAGGCGCGAGCAGTACTTC.

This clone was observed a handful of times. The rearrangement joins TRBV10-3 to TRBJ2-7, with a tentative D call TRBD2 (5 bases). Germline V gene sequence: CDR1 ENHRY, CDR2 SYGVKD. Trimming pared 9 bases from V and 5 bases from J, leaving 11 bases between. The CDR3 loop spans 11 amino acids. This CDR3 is CAMGAIDEQYF. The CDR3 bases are TGTGCCATGGGAGCGATCGACGAGCAGTACTTC.

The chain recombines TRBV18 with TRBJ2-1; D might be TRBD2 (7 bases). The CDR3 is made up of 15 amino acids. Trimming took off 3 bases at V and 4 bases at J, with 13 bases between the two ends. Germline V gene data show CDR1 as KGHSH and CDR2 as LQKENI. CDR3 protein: CASSPTRGAYNEQFF. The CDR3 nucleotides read TGTGCCAGCTCACCGACTCGGGGGGCATACAATGAGCAGTTCTTC.

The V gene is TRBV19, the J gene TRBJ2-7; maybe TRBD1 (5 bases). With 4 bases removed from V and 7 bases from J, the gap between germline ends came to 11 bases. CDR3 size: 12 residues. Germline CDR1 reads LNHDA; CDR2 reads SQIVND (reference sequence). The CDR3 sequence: CASSTDRIEQYF. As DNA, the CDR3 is TGTGCCAGTAGTACCGACAGAATAGAGCAGTACTTC.

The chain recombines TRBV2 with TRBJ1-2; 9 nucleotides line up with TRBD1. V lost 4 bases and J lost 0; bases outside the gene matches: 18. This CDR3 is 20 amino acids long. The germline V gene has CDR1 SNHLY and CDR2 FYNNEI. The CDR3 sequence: CASSGSPGQGNIGPNYGYTF. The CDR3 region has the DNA TGTGCCAGCAGTGGTAGTCCGGGACAGGGTAACATAGGACCTAACTATGGCTACACCTTC.

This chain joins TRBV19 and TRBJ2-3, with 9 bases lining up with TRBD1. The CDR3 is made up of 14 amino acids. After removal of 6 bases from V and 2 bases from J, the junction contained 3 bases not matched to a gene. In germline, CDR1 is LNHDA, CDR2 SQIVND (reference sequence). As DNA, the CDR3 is TGTGCCAGTAGGGGGACAGGGTACACAGATACGCAGTATTTT. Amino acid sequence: CASRGTGYTDTQYF.